This T cell receptor (beta chain) was obtained from a study of blood T cell repertoires in COVID-19. Study background: Both acute and convalescent COVID-19 samples were obtained from the United States, Italy and Spain.

The CDR3 length is 12 residues. V dropped 3 bases and J dropped 4 bases, with 6 bases sitting between them. Per the germline V gene, CDR1 is MDHEN and CDR2 is SYDVKM. Authors' analysis steps: Cell counts per sample came from amplifying reference gene primers. Some clones are missing from TCRdb's copy, which holds only in-frame ones; the method was immunoSEQ multiplex PCR. V, J and clone size are those of that table, while D and trimming were read from the DNA. Seen here are around 99,000 clones, around 90% observed once, and the top ten hold about 5.3%. The sequenced sample was peripheral blood. This chain joins TRBV28 and TRBJ1-2; possible D gene TRBD1, 6 bases. The source of this sequence is a man aged 35-49 years with active or convalescent COVID-19. For the CDR3, the DNA is TGTGCCAGCAGTTTGGGGGCCTATGGCTACACCTTC. As protein: CASSLGAYGYTF.